Below are 28 T cell receptor beta chains sequenced from a single sample in a study of blood T cell repertoires in COVID-19. Here immunoSEQ multiplex PCR was the method, and the copy in TCRdb shows in-frame clones only, minus some. This table holds fewer than 50,000 clones, over 70% found once. Sequenced sample: peripheral blood. These receptors came from a woman aged 80 or older with active or convalescent COVID-19.

This clone was recorded once. The V gene is TRBV3-1 (or the pseudogene TRBV3-2), the J gene TRBJ1-1; 7 positions agree with TRBD1. The CDR3 loop spans 13 amino acids. V was pared by 4 bases and J by 10 bases, with 9 bases of the junction left unmatched. The germline CDR1 and CDR2 sequences are LGHDT and YNNKEL (reference sequence). DNA of the CDR3: TGTGCCAGCAGCCGAGGGACAGTGAATGGAGCTTTCTTT. This gives the protein CASSRGTVNGAFF.

This clone was found a few times. The V gene is TRBV28, the J gene TRBJ2-2, with TRBD2 matching 8 bases. Trimming removed 7 bases from V and 7 bases from J; junction bases left unmatched: 8. The CDR3 extends over 14 amino acids. Germline V gene sequence: CDR1 MDHEN, CDR2 SYDVKM. CDR3 DNA sequence: TGTGCCAGCATCTCGGGAGGGCAAGGCGGGGAGCTGTTTTTT. This codes for CASISGGQGGELFF.

The rearrangement links TRBV6-1 to TRBJ2-7; 8 bases map to TRBD1. The CDR3 runs 16 residues. After removal of 4 bases from V and 2 bases from J, the junction contained 10 bases not matched to a gene. Germline V gene data show CDR1 as MNHNS and CDR2 as SASEGT. The DNA for the CDR3 is TGTGCCAGCAGTGGGCAGGGGGCTGGGAGTACCTACGAGCAGTACTTC. It codes for CASSGQGAGSTYEQYF.

The chain recombines TRBV7-2 with TRBJ1-1; D unclear. The CDR3 contains 14 residues. Germline V CDR1 and CDR2: SGHTA, FQGNSA. The V end was cut by 5 bases, the J end by 0 bases, with 10 bases between. The DNA for the CDR3 is TGTGCCAGCAGCCCCAGTGGAGTGAACACTGAAGCTTTCTTT. Translating it yields CASSPSGVNTEAFF.

This clone turned up a few times. CDR3 sequence: CASSLDRATGELFF. CDR3 nucleotide sequence: TGTGCCAGCAGCTTGGACAGGGCCACCGGGGAGCTGTTTTTT. The rearrangement links TRBV7-3 to TRBJ2-2; 8 nucleotides align to TRBD1. The CDR3 sequence is 14 residues long. Trimming removed 3 bases from V and 4 bases from J; junction bases left unmatched: 1. CDR1 and CDR2 from the germline V gene are SGHTA and FQGTGA.

This chain joins TRBV2 and TRBJ1-1; D not resolved. The CDR3 covers 15 residues. Trimming shortened V by 7 bases and J by 1 base, and 16 bases separated the two germline ends. From germline, CDR1 is SNHLY and CDR2 FYNNEI. The CDR3 region is CASNFFGEANTEAFF. DNA for the CDR3: TGTGCCAGCAATTTTTTCGGGGAGGCGAACACTGAAGCTTTCTTT.

The J gene is TRBJ2-3, the V gene TRBV2, with TRBD2 as a possible D gene (6 bases). V was clipped by 7 bases and J by 2 bases, with 13 bases between them. Germline values: CDR1 SNHLY, CDR2 FYNNEI. The CDR3 consists of 14 residues. The CDR3 DNA reads as TGTGCCAGCAATGGCGGGGCTCTCACAGATACGCAGTATTTT. It is translated as CASNGGALTDTQYF.

The J gene is TRBJ2-1, the V gene TRBV19, with 7 bases fitting TRBD2. There are 16 residues in the CDR3. J was trimmed by 0 bases and V by 5 bases; bases with no gene match: 7. Germline CDR1 reads LNHDA; CDR2 reads SQIVND (reference sequence). The chain's CDR3 is CASSLLAGLSYNEQFF. The CDR3 region has the DNA TGTGCCAGTAGTCTATTAGCGGGTCTCTCCTACAATGAGCAGTTCTTC. Combining the CDR3 with reference TRBV19 and TRBJ2-1 gives the whole variable domain DGGITQSPKYLFRKEGQNVTLSCEQNLNHDAMYWYRQDPGQGLRLIYYSQIVNDFQKGDIAEGYSVSREKKESFPLTVTSAQKNPTAFYLCASSLLAGLSYNEQFFGPGTRLTVL.

V is TRBV2 and J is TRBJ2-3; 7 nucleotides agree with TRBD2. V lost 4 bases, J lost 5 bases, and 6 bases stayed unmatched. Germline V gene sequence: CDR1 SNHLY, CDR2 FYNNEI. CDR3 length: 14 amino acids. CDR3 amino acids: CASSGTSEKDTQYF. The CDR3 DNA is TGTGCCAGCAGTGGGACTAGTGAGAAAGATACGCAGTATTTT.

The gene calls are TRBV4-1 and TRBJ2-1, with 12 bases fitting TRBD2. Germline V CDR1 and CDR2: MGHRA, YSYEKL. CDR3 length equals 19 residues. J lost 3 bases, V lost 0 bases, and 9 bases had no gene match. CDR3 nucleotides: TGCGCCAGCAGCCAAGATCGTTGGTCTAGCGGGAGGGACTACAATGAGCAGTTCTTC. Residues: CASSQDRWSSGRDYNEQFF.

This clone was picked up a small number of times. This chain joins TRBV5-1 and TRBJ2-2; 11 bases line up with TRBD2. Germline V gene lookup returns CDR1 SGHRS and CDR2 YFSETQ. V trimming: 2 bases; J trimming: 8 bases; junction bases outside the gene matches: 11. CDR3 size: 17 residues. CDR3 amino acids: CASSFTGTSGVVGELFF. In DNA form, the CDR3 reads TGCGCCAGCAGCTTCACCGGGACTAGCGGAGTGGTGGGGGAGCTGTTTTTT.

This chain joins TRBV11-2 and TRBJ2-1, with TRBD1 as a possible D gene (6 bases). Germline V CDR1 and CDR2: SGHAT, FQNNGV. V was trimmed by 2 bases and J by 5 bases, leaving 13 bases between them. The CDR3 loop spans 15 amino acids. This chain's CDR3 is CASSLSQGQHNEQFF. DNA for the CDR3: TGTGCCAGCAGCTTATCCCAGGGGCAACACAATGAGCAGTTCTTC.

The chain uses TRBV5-1 and TRBJ2-1; the match to TRBD2 covers 10 bases. Unmatched junction bases numbered 8, after V lost 4 bases and J lost 7 bases. Germline CDR1 is SGHRS and CDR2 is YFSETQ. The CDR3 is made up of 15 amino acids. CDR3: CASSPSGRAENEQFF. The CDR3 region has the DNA TGCGCCAGCAGCCCGAGCGGGAGGGCCGAAAATGAGCAGTTCTTC.

The V and J genes are TRBV7-9 and TRBJ2-7; 15 positions match TRBD2. V lost 1 base and J lost 6; bases outside the gene matches: 10. Germline CDR1 and CDR2: SEHNR and FQNEAQ (reference sequence). This CDR3 is built from 18 residues. The CDR3 DNA reads TGTGCCAGCAGCTTAGTAGGACTAGCGGGAGGGCTTTGGGGCGAGCAGTACTTC. It codes for CASSLVGLAGGLWGEQYF.

The chain uses TRBV27 and TRBJ1-1; 9 nucleotides align to TRBD1. Germline V gene sequence: CDR1 MNHEY, CDR2 SMNVEV (reference sequence). Losses at the gene ends were 5 bases for V and 7 bases for J; bases not matched to a gene: 5. The CDR3 runs to 13 residues. CDR3 sequence reads: CASSKDRGYEAFF. CDR3 sequence (DNA): TGTGCCAGCAGTAAGGACAGGGGTTATGAAGCTTTCTTT.

Comment on this clone: Mismatch with germline at one junction end may stem from a read error. V gene TRBV2 combines with J gene TRBJ2-1; 16 positions match TRBD2. CDR1 and CDR2 (germline): SNHLY, FYNNEI. There are 13 residues in the CDR3. CDR3 in amino acids: CATTGTSGRAAVF. The CDR3 nucleotides read TGTGCAACTACCGGGACTAGCGGGAGGGCGGCCGTCTTC.

This clone showed up just a few times. The genes are TRBV7-3 and TRBJ1-1; the D is unclear. With 2 bases removed from V and 1 base from J, the gap between germline ends came to 8 bases. Germline loops: CDR1 SGHTA, CDR2 FQGTGA. This CDR3 is built from 14 residues. In DNA form, the CDR3 reads TGTGCCAGCAGCTTACATCCGGGGAACACTGAAGCTTTCTTT. The encoded protein is CASSLHPGNTEAFF.

In this sample, this clone turned up once. The chain is built from TRBV18 and TRBJ2-7, with D maybe TRBD1 (6 bases). Trimming took 0 bases from V and 0 from J, leaving 24 bases between them. CDR3 size: 20 residues. Germline lookup yields CDR1 KGHSH and CDR2 LQKENI. CDR3 sequence: CASSPPYVQKDRSRSYEQYF. The CDR3 DNA reads as TGTGCCAGCTCACCACCGTACGTTCAAAAAGACAGGTCGCGCTCCTACGAGCAGTACTTC.

The chain combines TRBV9 with TRBJ1-3; possible D gene TRBD1, 5 bases. The CDR3 length is 15 residues. Looked up from germline, CDR1 is SGDLS and CDR2 is YYNGEE. The germline V and J ends were trimmed by 4 bases and 4 bases, with 15 bases remaining between them. The CDR3 nucleotides read TGTGCCAGCAGCTCGAGTGGACAATCCGGAAACACCATATATTTT. This encodes CASSSSGQSGNTIYF.

A few counts support this clone. This chain connects TRBV10-3 to TRBJ1-1; possibly TRBD1 for D (5 bases). Trimming took off 4 bases at V and 0 bases at J, with 9 bases between the two ends. CDR1 is ENHRY and CDR2 is SYGVKD in the germline V gene. The length of the CDR3 is 14 residues. CDR3 coding DNA: TGTGCCATCAGTGTCGACAGAGTGAACACTGAAGCTTTCTTT. Translation: CAISVDRVNTEAFF.

The chain recombines TRBV3-1 (or the pseudogene TRBV3-2) with TRBJ2-3, with D tentatively TRBD1 (6 bases). The V end was cut by 3 bases, the J end by 9 bases, with 13 bases between. Germline V gives CDR1 LGHDT, CDR2 YNNKEL (reference sequence). The CDR3 has 13 residues. DNA for the CDR3: TGTGCCAGCAGCCAGCCCGGGACAACCACGCAGTATTTT. It is translated as CASSQPGTTTQYF.

Details on this clone: One end of the junction varies from germline; a read error may be responsible. This chain connects TRBV9 to TRBJ1-3; D is ambiguous. In germline, CDR1 is SGDLS, CDR2 YYNGEE. The CDR3 runs 15 residues. The CDR3: CASSVGGNSRNTIYF. The CDR3 region has the DNA TGTGCCAGCAGCGTAGGAGGCAACTCTAGAAACACCATATATTTT. Full variable domain (rest looked up from reference TRBV9 and TRBJ1-3): DSGVTQTPKHLITATGQRVTLRCSPRSGDLSVYWYQQSLDQGLQFLIQYYNGEERAKGNILERFSAQQFPDLHSELNLSSLELGDSALYFCASSVGGNSRNTIYFGEGSWLTVV.

The genes are TRBV4-1 and TRBJ2-1; 12 bases match TRBD2. Per the germline V gene, CDR1 is MGHRA and CDR2 is YSYEKL. This CDR3 is 19 amino acids long. The V gene end was trimmed by 0 bases and the J gene end by 7 bases; junction bases not matched to a gene: 13. The CDR3 bases are TGCGCCAGCAGCCAAGATGGCGTAGGGTCTAGCGGGAGGGTTAATGAGCAGTTCTTC. As protein: CASSQDGVGSSGRVNEQFF.

A few counts support this clone. The chain has TRBV5-5 and TRBJ2-7, with TRBD1 identical over 9 bases. Germline trimming cut 5 bases from V and 2 bases from J; bases unmatched to any gene: 8. Germline V lookup: CDR1 SGHKS, CDR2 YYEKEE (reference sequence). The CDR3 consists of 15 residues. The CDR3: CASSPMGDRAYEQYF. In nucleotides, the CDR3 is TGTGCCAGCAGTCCGATGGGGGACAGGGCCTACGAGCAGTACTTC. Filled out from reference TRBV5-5 and TRBJ2-7, the complete variable domain reads DAGVTQSPTHLIKTRGQQVTLRCSPISGHKSVSWYQQVLGQGPQFIFQYYEKEERGRGNFPDRFSARQFPNYSSELNVNALLLGDSALYLCASSPMGDRAYEQYFGPGTRLTVT.

This chain links TRBV2 with TRBJ2-1; the match to TRBD2 covers 8 bases. The length of the CDR3 is 18 residues. Germline CDR1 SNHLY, CDR2 FYNNEI. V lost 1 base to trimming and J lost 0 bases; unmatched junction nucleotides: 8. The CDR3, as DNA: TGTGCCAGCAGTGAAGTTGAACTAGCGGTCAGCTCCTACAATGAGCAGTTCTTC. Encoded protein: CASSEVELAVSSYNEQFF.

The rearrangement uses TRBV18 and TRBJ1-1, with a possible D match to TRBD1 (6 bases). The CDR3 covers 16 residues. Trimming removed 6 bases at V and 3 bases at J, with 20 bases between. Germline CDR1 and CDR2: KGHSH and LQKENI. The CDR3 protein is CASSPTPGQDYTEAFF. Written as DNA, the CDR3 is TGTGCCAGCTCTCCAACGCCGGGACAAGATTACACTGAAGCTTTCTTT.

The rearrangement joins TRBV11-2 to TRBJ1-2; 7 bases agree with TRBD1. Germline V lookup: CDR1 SGHAT, CDR2 FQNNGV. The junction had 9 bases not matched to a gene; V was cut back by 0 bases and J by 8 bases. The length of the CDR3 is 15 residues. The CDR3 loop reads CASSLEPRTGGGYTF. The CDR3 DNA follows: TGTGCCAGCAGCTTAGAGCCCCGGACAGGCGGGGGCTACACCTTC. Full variable domain (rest looked up from reference TRBV11-2 and TRBJ1-2): EAGVAQSPRYKIIEKRQSVAFWCNPISGHATLYWYQQILGQGPKLLIQFQNNGVVDDSQLPKDRFSAERLKGVDSTLKIQPAKLEDSAVYLCASSLEPRTGGGYTFGSGTRLTVV.

This rearrangement joins TRBV25-1 to TRBJ1-2; D may be TRBD1 (5 bases). Germline V gene data show CDR1 as MGHDK and CDR2 as SYGVNS. The V end lost 2 bases, the J end lost 4 bases, and 17 bases lay between the germline ends. The length of the CDR3 is 16 residues. In DNA form, the CDR3 reads TGTGCCAGCAGTGAAGGAGGGGTTAAGGGATTCTATGGCTACACCTTC. Residues: CASSEGGVKGFYGYTF.